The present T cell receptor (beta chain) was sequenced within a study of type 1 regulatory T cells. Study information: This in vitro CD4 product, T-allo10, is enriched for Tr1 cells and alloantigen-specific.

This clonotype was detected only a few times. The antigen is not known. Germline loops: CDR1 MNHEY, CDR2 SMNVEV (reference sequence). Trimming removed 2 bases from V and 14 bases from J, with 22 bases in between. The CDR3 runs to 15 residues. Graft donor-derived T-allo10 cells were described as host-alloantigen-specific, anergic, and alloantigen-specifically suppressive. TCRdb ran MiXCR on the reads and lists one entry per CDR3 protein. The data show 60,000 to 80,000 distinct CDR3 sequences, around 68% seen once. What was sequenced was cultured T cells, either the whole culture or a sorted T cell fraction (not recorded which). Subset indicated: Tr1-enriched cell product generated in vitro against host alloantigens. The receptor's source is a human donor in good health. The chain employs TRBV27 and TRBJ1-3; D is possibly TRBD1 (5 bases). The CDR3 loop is CASSLSARTPPLLYF. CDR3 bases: TGTGCCAGCAGTTTAAGCGCACGGACACCCCCTTTGTTATATTTT.